This T cell receptor (beta chain) was observed in a study of blood T cell repertoires in COVID-19. On the study more broadly: Italy, Spain and the United States were the sources of the convalescent and acute COVID-19 samples. T cells, B-cell-depleted T cells, or PBMCs supplied cDNA or gDNA.

CDR1 is LNHNV, CDR2 YYDKDF, per germline (reference sequence). Trimming took 6 bases from V and 0 from J; bases not matched to a gene: 4. The CDR3 totals 15 residues. Original analysis: It was from reference gene primer amplification that nucleated cell counts were estimated. Libraries were prepared by immunoSEQ multiplex PCR; TCRdb keeps only in-frame clonotypes and omits some of them. V and J calls plus clone size are reproduced from that table; the DNA served to infer D and trimming. Of approximately 74,000 clones listed, approximately 80% were seen once; the top ten hold 4.8%. Sequenced material: peripheral blood. V usage is TRBV15 and J usage is TRBJ2-5; TRBD2 aligns across 10 bases. The receptor was derived from a woman older than 75 with active or convalescent COVID-19. Here the CDR3 reads CATRKGLAYQETQYF. Written as DNA, the CDR3 is TGTGCCACCAGAAAGGGACTAGCGTACCAAGAGACCCAGTACTTC.